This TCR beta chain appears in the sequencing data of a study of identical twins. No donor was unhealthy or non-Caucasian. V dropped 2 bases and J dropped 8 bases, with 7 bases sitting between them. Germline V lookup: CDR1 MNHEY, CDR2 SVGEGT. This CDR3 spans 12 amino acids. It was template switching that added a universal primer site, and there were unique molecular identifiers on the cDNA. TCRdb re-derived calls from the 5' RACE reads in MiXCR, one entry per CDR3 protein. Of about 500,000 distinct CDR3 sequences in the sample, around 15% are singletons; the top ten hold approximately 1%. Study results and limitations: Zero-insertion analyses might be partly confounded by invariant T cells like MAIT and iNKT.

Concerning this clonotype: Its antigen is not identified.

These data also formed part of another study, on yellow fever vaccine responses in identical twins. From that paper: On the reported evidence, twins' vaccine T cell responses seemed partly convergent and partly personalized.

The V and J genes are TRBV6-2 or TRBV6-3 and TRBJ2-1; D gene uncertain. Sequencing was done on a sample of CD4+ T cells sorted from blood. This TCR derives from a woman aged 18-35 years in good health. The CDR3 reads CASSYPPDEQFF. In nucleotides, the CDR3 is TGTGCCAGCAGTTACCCTCCGGATGAGCAGTTCTTC.